The T cell receptor beta chain described here comes from a study of neurological immune-mediated disorders. The cDNA was synthesized by means of template-switch 5'RACE, which was carried out with 10-nucleotide random UMIs. TCRdb passed the 5' RACE reads through MiXCR, listing each CDR3 protein once. Of about 66,000 distinct CDR3 sequences listed, about 3.4% are singletons. This clonotype came up many times. This CDR3 contains 17 residues. In germline, CDR1 is SGHAT, CDR2 FQDESV (reference sequence). Trimming took 1 base from V and 3 from J; bases not matched to a gene: 8. The rearrangement joins TRBV11-1 to TRBJ2-2; 7 bases are a match to TRBD2. The receptor's source is a man aged 35-49 years with multiple sclerosis. The material sequenced was PBMCs. CDR3 in amino acids: CASSLEGGAGDTGELFF. The CDR3 bases are TGTGCCAGCAGCTTAGAGGGAGGGGCTGGGGACACCGGGGAGCTGTTTTTT.